These 28 T cell receptor beta chains were sequenced from one sample in a study of Ad26.COV2.S vaccination and SARS-CoV-2 variants. TCRdb keeps only in-frame clones here, not all; method: immunoSEQ multiplex PCR. Found here are some 240,000 clones, roughly nine tenths of them singletons; the top ten hold roughly 3%. Treatment here: roughly 20 received Ad26.COV2.S at low or high dose, single or two shots; roughly five received placebo; per-sample allocation not given. The study sampled participants on day 63 after the first vaccine or placebo injection. Source: peripheral blood, taken in a trial of Ad26.COV2.S vaccine versus placebo. The receptors here all came from a person between 18 and 65 years old who received the Ad26.COV2.S COVID-19 vaccine or a placebo.

DNA for the CDR3: TGTGCCAGTGCGGGGTCTCGACAGGGGGTCCTCAATCAGCCCCAGCATTTT. Its translation is CASAGSRQGVLNQPQHF. This chain links TRBV19 with TRBJ1-5, with 9 bases aligning to TRBD1. The CDR3 runs to 17 residues. Germline-derived CDR1 and CDR2 are LNHDA and SQIVND (reference sequence). V lost 8 bases to trimming and J lost 3 bases; unmatched junction nucleotides: 14. The full variable domain, rest sourced from reference TRBV19 and TRBJ1-5, is DGGITQSPKYLFRKEGQNVTLSCEQNLNHDAMYWYRQDPGQGLRLIYYSQIVNDFQKGDIAEGYSVSREKKESFPLTVTSAQKNPTAFYLCASAGSRQGVLNQPQHFGDGTRLSIL.

This clone was counted a few times. CDR3 residues: CASSLFDRHQETQYF. DNA for the CDR3: TGTGCCAGCAGCCTTTTTGACAGACACCAAGAGACCCAGTACTTC. The chain links TRBV11-1 to TRBJ2-5; a possible D gene is TRBD1 (5 bases). Germline assignment: CDR1 SGHAT and CDR2 FQDESV (reference sequence). The CDR3 consists of 15 residues. V was clipped by 5 bases and J by 0 bases, with 13 bases between them.

The chain combines TRBV7-2 with TRBJ2-5, with 10 bases aligning to TRBD2. CDR3 length: 15 residues. The junction had 8 bases not matched to a gene; V was cut back by 4 bases and J by 6 bases. The germline CDR1 and CDR2 sequences are SGHTA and FQGNSA. This CDR3 is CASSYGAGGPKTQYF. DNA of the CDR3: TGTGCCAGCAGCTACGGAGCGGGGGGGCCAAAGACCCAGTACTTC.

A note on this clone: The sample holds other DNA sequences that translate to the same CDR3. The chain recombines TRBV5-6 with TRBJ2-5; D gene ambiguous. Germline V gives CDR1 SGHDT, CDR2 YYEEEE. V lost 2 bases and J lost 5, with 4 bases in between. This CDR3 comprises 11 residues. The CDR3 DNA reads as TGTGCCAGCAGCTTACGGGAGACCCAGTACTTC. Amino acid sequence: CASSLRETQYF.

The J gene is TRBJ2-1, the V gene TRBV4-1, with D possibly matching TRBD1 (5 bases). This CDR3 region has 16 residues. Trimming removed 0 bases at V and 4 bases at J, with 13 bases between. The germline V gene encodes CDR1 MGHRA and CDR2 YSYEKL. The CDR3 DNA follows: TGCGCCAGCAGCCAAGATTGGGGCAGGGCTTACAATGAGCAGTTCTTC. It yields the protein CASSQDWGRAYNEQFF.

This chain joins TRBV30 and TRBJ1-3; possibly TRBD1 for D (5 bases). The germline V gene encodes CDR1 GTSNPN and CDR2 SVGIG (reference sequence). This CDR3 comprises 13 residues. Trimming cost V 4 bases and J 3 bases, with 10 bases left between them. CDR3 bases: TGTGCCTGGACCGAGGACATTGGAAACACCATATATTTT. Translation gives CAWTEDIGNTIYF. The full variable domain, completed using reference TRBV30 and TRBJ1-3, is SQTIHQWPATLVQPVGSPLSLECTVEGTSNPNLYWYRQAAGRGLQLLFYSVGIGQISSEVPQNLSASRPQDRQFILSSKKLLLSDSGFYLCAWTEDIGNTIYFGEGSWLTVV.

This clone has only one observation. V is TRBV6-5 and J is TRBJ1-2, with unresolved D. The CDR3 spans 15 residues. Germline V gene lookup returns CDR1 MNHEY and CDR2 SVGAGI. Deletions cut 0 bases from V and 0 bases from J, with 8 bases between. CDR3 amino acids: CASSYSTVANYGYTF. CDR3 nucleotide sequence: TGTGCCAGCAGTTACTCGACGGTAGCTAACTATGGCTACACCTTC.

The V and J genes are TRBV4-3 and TRBJ1-5, with D unclear. Trimming removed 1 base from V and 7 bases from J, with 11 bases in between. Germline V gene sequence: CDR1 LGHNA, CDR2 YSLEER. This CDR3 is 14 amino acids long. This CDR3 is CASSQGRAEQPQHF. Here the CDR3 DNA reads TGCGCCAGCAGCCAAGGAAGGGCCGAACAGCCCCAGCATTTT.

The J gene is TRBJ2-5, the V gene TRBV18; D is uncertain. Trimming left V 2 bases short and J 2 bases short, with 6 bases between. CDR3 length: 13 residues. Germline CDR1 reads KGHSH; CDR2 reads LQKENI. CDR3 bases: TGTGCCAGCTCACCATCGGCGCAAGAGACCCAGTACTTC. This codes for CASSPSAQETQYF.

The chain carries TRBV6-5 and TRBJ2-1; D unresolved. The germline V gene encodes CDR1 MNHEY and CDR2 SVGAGI. Trimming cost V 2 bases and J 8 bases, with 19 bases left between them. The CDR3 has 16 residues. In DNA form, the CDR3 reads TGTGCCAGCAGTTACCAAGCCAATCTAGTTGGGGATGAGCAGTTCTTC. It specifies CASSYQANLVGDEQFF.

This chain uses TRBV15 with TRBJ2-2; TRBD1 matches at 8 bases. V trimming: 4 bases; J trimming: 2 bases; junction bases outside the gene matches: 3. CDR3 size: 15 residues. Germline V gene sequence: CDR1 LNHNV, CDR2 YYDKDF (reference sequence). CDR3 nucleotide sequence: TGTGCCACCAGCAAGGACAGGGTTAACACCGGGGAGCTGTTTTTT. It is translated as CATSKDRVNTGELFF.

The chain combines TRBV5-8 with TRBJ2-3; possibly TRBD1 or TRBD2 for D (5 bases each). Germline V CDR1 and CDR2: SGHTS, YDEGEE. This CDR3 has 15 residues. Trimming removed 0 bases from V and 8 bases from J, with 16 bases in between. For the CDR3, the DNA is TGTGCCAGCAGCTTGGACGGCTCGGGGCGGGTTACGCAGTATTTT. Translated, it gives CASSLDGSGRVTQYF.

V gene TRBV7-7 combines with J gene TRBJ2-2; D call uncertain. The V end lost 1 base, the J end lost 0 bases, and 6 bases lay between the germline ends. The germline V gene encodes CDR1 SSHAT and CDR2 FNYEAQ (reference sequence). This CDR3 region has 15 residues. The chain's CDR3 is CASSLEQSNTGELFF. CDR3 DNA sequence: TGTGCCAGCAGCTTAGAACAGTCGAACACCGGGGAGCTGTTTTTT.

This chain connects TRBV6-6 to TRBJ1-2; D is unclear. The CDR3 length is 15 residues. Trimming took 5 bases from V and 8 from J, leaving 21 bases between them. Germline V CDR1 and CDR2: MNHNY, SVGAGI (reference sequence). The CDR3 protein is CASSGGPAGRRGYTF. The CDR3 nucleotides are TGTGCCAGCAGTGGAGGTCCGGCCGGGCGCCGGGGCTACACCTTC.

The rearrangement uses TRBV5-1 and TRBJ2-3; D possibly matches TRBD1 or TRBD2 (5 bases each). The CDR3 consists of 13 residues. The V gene lost 6 bases and the J gene lost 5 bases, with 13 bases spanning the gap. The germline gives CDR1 SGHRS, CDR2 YFSETQ. The CDR3 sequence is CASNEGRGDTQYF. CDR3 nucleotides: TGCGCCAGCAATGAGGGGCGAGGAGATACGCAGTATTTT.

The genes are TRBV18 and TRBJ1-4; D not certain. Germline CDR1 is KGHSH and CDR2 is LQKENI. The CDR3 spans 14 residues. V lost 5 bases and J lost 8, with 15 bases in between. The CDR3, as DNA: TGTGCCAGCTCATCCGACTCCGTGGGGGAAAAACTGTTTTTT. It codes for CASSSDSVGEKLFF.

This clone was observed a few times. The V gene is TRBV6-5, the J gene TRBJ1-5, with 8 bases matching TRBD1. The CDR3 loop spans 15 amino acids. Germline values: CDR1 MNHEY, CDR2 SVGAGI. V lost 6 bases and J lost 7; bases outside the gene matches: 11. CDR3 sequence: CASRKEATGVQPQHF. CDR3 in DNA: TGTGCCAGCAGAAAGGAAGCGACAGGGGTCCAGCCCCAGCATTTT.

The table lists this clone with a few counts. V usage is TRBV27 and J usage is TRBJ1-5; maybe TRBD1 (5 bases). V was shortened by 5 bases and J by 1 base, with 15 bases between the two germline ends. This CDR3 spans 16 amino acids. The germline gives CDR1 MNHEY, CDR2 SMNVEV (reference sequence). The CDR3 reads CASSPRQSKSNQPQHF. In nucleotides, the CDR3 is TGTGCCAGCAGTCCTCGACAGTCTAAGAGCAATCAGCCCCAGCATTTT.

This clone has just one count. The chain combines TRBV5-5 with TRBJ1-2; 8 bases match TRBD1. This CDR3 spans 13 amino acids. Germline CDR1 and CDR2: SGHKS and YYEKEE (reference sequence). V was clipped by 4 bases and J by 8 bases; unmatched bases: 7. CDR3 residues: CASSTQGAGGYTF. The DNA for the CDR3 is TGTGCCAGCAGCACCCAGGGGGCGGGAGGCTACACCTTC.

This clone was seen only once. The sample contains more than one DNA sequence encoding this CDR3. This chain connects TRBV14 to TRBJ2-2; D is ambiguous. Germline-derived CDR1 and CDR2 are SGHDN and FVKESK. The CDR3 runs 15 residues. V was shortened by 0 bases and J by 1 base, with 6 bases between the two germline ends. The CDR3 protein is CASSQELGNTGELFF. The CDR3 DNA reads as TGTGCCAGCAGCCAAGAGCTCGGGAACACCGGGGAGCTGTTTTTT.

V and J are TRBV9 and TRBJ1-2; D possibly corresponds to TRBD1 (5 bases). Trimming removed 4 bases from V and 3 bases from J, with 16 bases in between. The CDR3 contains 15 residues. The V gene's germline CDR1 is SGDLS and CDR2 YYNGEE. The CDR3: CASSRPLGDYYGYTF. CDR3 sequence (DNA): TGTGCCAGCAGCCGACCGCTGGGGGATTACTATGGCTACACCTTC.

This chain's CDR3 is CAWNLLAGETQYF. The CDR3 DNA follows: TGTGCCTGGAATCTTTTGGCAGGGGAGACCCAGTACTTC. The chain combines TRBV30 with TRBJ2-5; possibly TRBD1 for D (5 bases). Germline V CDR1 and CDR2: GTSNPN, SVGIG (reference sequence). CDR3 size: 13 residues. V lost 4 bases and J 5 bases, leaving 14 bases between the germline ends.

The gene calls are TRBV29-1 and TRBJ2-3; tentative D call: TRBD2 (5 bases). V was pared by 3 bases and J by 0 bases, with 7 bases between. CDR3 length: 13 amino acids. Germline CDR1 is SQVTM and CDR2 is ANQGSEA. In nucleotides, the CDR3 is TGCAGCGTTGATCGGACTAGCACAGATACGCAGTATTTT. Its protein product is CSVDRTSTDTQYF.

The chain has TRBV7-8 and TRBJ2-5; a possible D gene is TRBD2 (6 bases). V was pared by 1 base and J by 1 base, with 10 bases between. This CDR3 contains 15 residues. Germline lookup yields CDR1 SGHVS and CDR2 FQNEAQ. CDR3 protein: CASSLEEGIQETQYF. In DNA form, the CDR3 reads TGTGCCAGCAGCTTAGAGGAGGGGATCCAAGAGACCCAGTACTTC.

The CDR3 is CASSVDSSYNSPLHF. DNA of the CDR3: TGTGCCAGCAGCGTGGACAGTTCCTATAATTCACCCCTCCACTTT. V and J are TRBV5-4 and TRBJ1-6, with a possible D match to TRBD1 (6 bases). Germline CDR1 SGHNT, CDR2 YYREEE (reference sequence). The CDR3 has 15 amino acids. V was trimmed by 4 bases and J by 1 base, leaving 9 bases between them.

This chain connects TRBV6-2 or TRBV6-3 to TRBJ2-7, with a tentative D call TRBD2 (6 bases). Deletions cut 0 bases from V and 4 bases from J, with 10 bases between. In germline, CDR1 is MNHEY, CDR2 SVGEGT. This CDR3 comprises 14 residues. The CDR3 spells CASSYSRDFYEQYV. In DNA form, the CDR3 reads TGTGCCAGCAGTTACTCCAGGGACTTTTACGAGCAGTACGTC.

The chain joins TRBV15 to TRBJ1-5; D unclear. The length of the CDR3 is 17 residues. Germline CDR1 and CDR2: LNHNV and YYDKDF (reference sequence). Trimming shortened V by 2 bases and J by 3 bases, and 17 bases separated the two germline ends. The CDR3 nucleotides are TGTGCCACCAGCAGAACTCCCGGGAGGGCGGACAATCAGCCCCAGCATTTT. Its translation is CATSRTPGRADNQPQHF.

This clone was observed a single time. This chain joins TRBV7-2 and TRBJ2-5; D is undetermined. The CDR3 sequence is 12 residues long. Trimming left V 5 bases short and J 0 bases short, with 4 bases between. Per germline, CDR1 SGHTA and CDR2 FQGNSA. The CDR3 bases are TGTGCCAGCAGCCGGTACCAAGAGACCCAGTACTTC. Translating it yields CASSRYQETQYF.